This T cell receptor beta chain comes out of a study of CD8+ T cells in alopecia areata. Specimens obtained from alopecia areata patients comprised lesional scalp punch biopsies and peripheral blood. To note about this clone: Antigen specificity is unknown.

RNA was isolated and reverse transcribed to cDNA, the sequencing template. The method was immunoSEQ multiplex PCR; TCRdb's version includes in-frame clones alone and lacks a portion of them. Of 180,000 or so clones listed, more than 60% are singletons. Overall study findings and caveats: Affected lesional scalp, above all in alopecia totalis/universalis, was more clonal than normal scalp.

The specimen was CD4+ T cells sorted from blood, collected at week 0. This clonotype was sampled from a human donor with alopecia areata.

The CDR3 here is CRASTAYEQYF. The CDR3 DNA follows: TGCCGAGCTTCGACAGCTTACGAGCAGTACTTC. The rearrangement joins TRBV20-1 to TRBJ2-7, with TRBD1 as a possible D gene (5 bases). Germline assignment: CDR1 DFQATT and CDR2 SNEGSKA (reference sequence). This CDR3 spans 11 amino acids.